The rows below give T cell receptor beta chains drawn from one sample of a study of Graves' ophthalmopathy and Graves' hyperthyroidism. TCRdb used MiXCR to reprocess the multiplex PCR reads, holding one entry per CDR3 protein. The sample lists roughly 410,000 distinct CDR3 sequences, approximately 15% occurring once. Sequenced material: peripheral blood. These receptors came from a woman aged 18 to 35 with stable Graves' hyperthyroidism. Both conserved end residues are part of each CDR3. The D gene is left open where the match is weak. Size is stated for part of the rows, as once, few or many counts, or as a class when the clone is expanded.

CASSPLSNQGYGELFF TGTGCCAGCAGCCCCCTATCCAACCAGGGTTACGGGGAGCTGTTTTTT TRBJ2-2 . TRBV6-2/TRBV6-3 many
CSAARDTDPPLHF TGCAGTGCTGCCCGGGACACGGATCCACCCCTCCACTTT TRBJ1-6 . TRBV20-1 many
CASSLTGDDSGNTIYF TGTGCCAGCAGTTTAACCGGGGACGACTCTGGAAACACCATATATTTT TRBJ1-3 . TRBV11-2 many
CSAREGEVTIYF TGCAGTGCTAGAGAGGGAGAGGTCACCATATATTTT TRBJ1-3 . TRBV20-1 many
CASSAGKSNSPLHF TGTGCCAGCAGTGCAGGGAAAAGTAATTCACCCCTCCACTTT TRBJ1-6 . TRBV2 many
CASSDEGTGQGVLYEQYF TGTGCCAGCAGTGATGAGGGCACGGGACAGGGAGTTCTCTACGAGCAGTACTTC TRBJ2-7 TRBD1 TRBV2 many
CASSVAGAGGPEEQYF TGTGCCAGCAGCGTAGCCGGAGCGGGGGGGCCAGAAGAGCAGTACTTC TRBJ2-7 TRBD2 TRBV9 few
CSVRLAQINYGYTF TGCAGCGTCAGATTAGCACAGATTAACTATGGCTACACCTTC TRBJ1-2 . TRBV29-1 many
CASTSPPDTEAFF TGTGCCAGCACCTCCCCCCCAGACACTGAAGCTTTCTTT TRBJ1-1 . TRBV6-5 many
CASSNPPKEQYF TGTGCCAGCAGCAATCCGCCCAAAGAGCAGTACTTC TRBJ2-7 . TRBV27 .
CASVPDRTTGELFF TGTGCCAGCGTCCCCGACAGGACCACCGGGGAGCTGTTTTTT TRBJ2-2 . TRBV6-2/TRBV6-3 many
CSVDPGSGNTIYF TGCAGCGTTGACCCCGGGTCTGGAAACACCATATATTTT TRBJ1-3 . TRBV29-1 .
CATSIGDLTEAFF TGTGCCACCAGCATCGGGGATTTGACTGAAGCTTTCTTT TRBJ1-1 . TRBV15 many
CASRQGGADIQYF TGTGCCAGCAGACAAGGGGGCGCGGACATTCAGTACTTC TRBJ2-4 TRBD1 TRBV7-2 many
CASDYSTFSNQPQHF TGTGCCAGCGATTACTCGACATTTAGCAATCAGCCCCAGCATTTT TRBJ1-5 . TRBV27 many
CASNLRTAGNTIYF TGTGCCAGCAACCTCAGGACGGCTGGAAACACCATATATTTT TRBJ1-3 . TRBV5-6 many